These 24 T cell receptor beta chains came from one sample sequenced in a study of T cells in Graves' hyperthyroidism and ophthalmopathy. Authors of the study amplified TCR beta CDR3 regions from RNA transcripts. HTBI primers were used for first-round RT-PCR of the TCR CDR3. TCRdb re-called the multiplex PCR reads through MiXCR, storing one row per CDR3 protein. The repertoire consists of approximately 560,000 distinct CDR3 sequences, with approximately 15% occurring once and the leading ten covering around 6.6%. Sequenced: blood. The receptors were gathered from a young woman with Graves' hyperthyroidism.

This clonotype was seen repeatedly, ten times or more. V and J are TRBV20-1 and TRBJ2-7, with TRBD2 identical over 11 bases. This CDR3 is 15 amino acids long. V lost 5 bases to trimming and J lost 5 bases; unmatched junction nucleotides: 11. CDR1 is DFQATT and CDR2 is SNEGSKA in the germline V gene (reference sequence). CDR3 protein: CSAGGTSGRTDEQYF. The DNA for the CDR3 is TGCAGTGCTGGGGGAACTAGCGGGAGAACCGACGAGCAGTACTTC.

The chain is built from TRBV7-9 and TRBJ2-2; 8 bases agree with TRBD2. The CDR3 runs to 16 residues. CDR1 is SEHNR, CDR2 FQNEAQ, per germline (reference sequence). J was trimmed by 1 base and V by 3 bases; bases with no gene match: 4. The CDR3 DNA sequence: TGTGCCAGCAGCTTTTTACTAGCGGAGAACACCGGGGAGCTGTTTTTT. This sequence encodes CASSFLLAENTGELFF.

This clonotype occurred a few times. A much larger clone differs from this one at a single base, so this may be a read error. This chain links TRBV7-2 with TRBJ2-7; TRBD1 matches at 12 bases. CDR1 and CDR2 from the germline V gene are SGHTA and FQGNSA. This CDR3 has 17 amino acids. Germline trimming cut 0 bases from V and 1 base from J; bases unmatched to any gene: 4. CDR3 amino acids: CASSLAGQGACSYEQYF. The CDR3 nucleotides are TGTGCCAGCAGCTTAGCGGGACAGGGGGCGTGTTCCTACGAGCAGTACTTC.

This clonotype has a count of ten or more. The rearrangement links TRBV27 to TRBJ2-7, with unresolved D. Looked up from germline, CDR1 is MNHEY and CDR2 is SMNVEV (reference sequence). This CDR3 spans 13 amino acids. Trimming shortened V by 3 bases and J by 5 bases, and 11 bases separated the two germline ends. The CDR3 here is CASSLGSWDEQYF. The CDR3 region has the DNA TGTGCCAGCAGTTTGGGTAGCTGGGACGAGCAGTACTTC.

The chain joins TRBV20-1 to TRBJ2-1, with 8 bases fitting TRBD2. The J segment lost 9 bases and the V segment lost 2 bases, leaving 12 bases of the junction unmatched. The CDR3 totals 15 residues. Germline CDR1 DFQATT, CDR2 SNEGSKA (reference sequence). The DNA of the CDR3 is TGCAGTGCTAGAAATCCGGGAGGGCCTCCTTCTGAGCAGTTCTTC. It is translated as CSARNPGGPPSEQFF.

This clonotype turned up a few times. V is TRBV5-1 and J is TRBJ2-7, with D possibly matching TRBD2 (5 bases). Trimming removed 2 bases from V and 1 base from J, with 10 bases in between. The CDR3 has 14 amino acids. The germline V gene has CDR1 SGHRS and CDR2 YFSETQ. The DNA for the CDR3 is TGCGCCAGCAGCTTTTTAGCGTCTTCCTACGAGCAGTACTTC. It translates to CASSFLASSYEQYF.

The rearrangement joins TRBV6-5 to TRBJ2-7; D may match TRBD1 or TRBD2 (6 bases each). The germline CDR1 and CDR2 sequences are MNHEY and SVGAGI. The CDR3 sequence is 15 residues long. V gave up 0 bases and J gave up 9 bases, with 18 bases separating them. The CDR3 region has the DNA TGTGCCAGCAGTTACTCGAACGGGGGCTTCGGTGTGCAGTACTTC. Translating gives CASSYSNGGFGVQYF.

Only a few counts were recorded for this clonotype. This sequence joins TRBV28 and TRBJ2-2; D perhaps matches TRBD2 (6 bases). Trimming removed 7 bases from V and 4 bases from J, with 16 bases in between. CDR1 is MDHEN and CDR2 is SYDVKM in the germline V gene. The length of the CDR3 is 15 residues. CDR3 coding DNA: TGTGCCAGCACTCCGGGAGATTCCCGCACCGGGGAGCTGTTTTTT. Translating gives CASTPGDSRTGELFF.

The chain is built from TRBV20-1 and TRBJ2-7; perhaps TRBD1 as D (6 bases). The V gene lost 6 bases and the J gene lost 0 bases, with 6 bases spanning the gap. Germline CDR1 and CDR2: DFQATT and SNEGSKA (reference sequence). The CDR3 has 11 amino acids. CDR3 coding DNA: TGCAGTGCAGGGGGCTCCTACGAGCAGTACTTC. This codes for CSAGGSYEQYF.

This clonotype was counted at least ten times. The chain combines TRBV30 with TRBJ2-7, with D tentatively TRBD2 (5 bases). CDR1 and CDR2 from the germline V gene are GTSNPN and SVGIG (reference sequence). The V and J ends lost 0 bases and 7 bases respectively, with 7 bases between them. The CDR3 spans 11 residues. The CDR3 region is CAWSVGGEQYF. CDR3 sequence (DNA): TGTGCCTGGAGTGTTGGAGGAGAGCAGTACTTC.

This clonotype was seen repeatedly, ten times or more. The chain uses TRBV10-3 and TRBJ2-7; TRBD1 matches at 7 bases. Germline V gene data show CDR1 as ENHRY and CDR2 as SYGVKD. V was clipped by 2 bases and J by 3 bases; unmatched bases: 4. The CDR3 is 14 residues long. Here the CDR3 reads CAISEVPGGYEQYF. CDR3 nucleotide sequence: TGTGCCATCAGTGAGGTTCCAGGGGGCTACGAGCAGTACTTC.

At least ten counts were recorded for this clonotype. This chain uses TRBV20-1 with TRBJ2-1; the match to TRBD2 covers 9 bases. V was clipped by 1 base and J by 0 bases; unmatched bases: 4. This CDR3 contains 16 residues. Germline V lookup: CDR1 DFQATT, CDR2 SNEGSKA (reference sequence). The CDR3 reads CSARVVSGSSYNEQFF. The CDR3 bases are TGCAGTGCTAGAGTTGTTAGCGGGAGCTCCTACAATGAGCAGTTCTTC.

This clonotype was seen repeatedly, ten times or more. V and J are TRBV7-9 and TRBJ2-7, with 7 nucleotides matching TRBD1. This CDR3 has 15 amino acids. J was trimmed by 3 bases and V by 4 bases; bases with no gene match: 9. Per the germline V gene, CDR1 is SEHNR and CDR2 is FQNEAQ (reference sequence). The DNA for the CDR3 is TGTGCCAGCAGCTCCCGGACAGGACCGAACTACGAGCAGTACTTC. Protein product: CASSSRTGPNYEQYF.

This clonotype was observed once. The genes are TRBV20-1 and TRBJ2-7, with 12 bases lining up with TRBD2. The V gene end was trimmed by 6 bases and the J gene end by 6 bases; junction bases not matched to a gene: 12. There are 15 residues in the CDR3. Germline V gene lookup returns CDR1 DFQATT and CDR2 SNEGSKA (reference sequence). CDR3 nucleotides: TGCAGTGCAATCTTCTCCGGGACTAGCGGGCGCGAGCAGTACTTC. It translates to CSAIFSGTSGREQYF.

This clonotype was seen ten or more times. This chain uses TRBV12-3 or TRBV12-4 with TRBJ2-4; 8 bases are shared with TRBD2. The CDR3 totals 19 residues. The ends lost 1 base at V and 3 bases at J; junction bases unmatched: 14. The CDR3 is CASSLVGLGSRNGKNIQYF. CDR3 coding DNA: TGTGCCAGCAGTTTAGTGGGACTAGGAAGTCGGAATGGCAAAAACATTCAGTACTTC.

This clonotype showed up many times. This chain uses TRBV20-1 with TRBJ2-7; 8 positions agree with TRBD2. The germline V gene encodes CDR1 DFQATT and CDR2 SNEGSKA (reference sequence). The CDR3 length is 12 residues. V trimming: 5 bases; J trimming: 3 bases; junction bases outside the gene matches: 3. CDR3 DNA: TGCAGTGCTTGGACTAGCCGCTACGAGCAGTACTTC. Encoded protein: CSAWTSRYEQYF.

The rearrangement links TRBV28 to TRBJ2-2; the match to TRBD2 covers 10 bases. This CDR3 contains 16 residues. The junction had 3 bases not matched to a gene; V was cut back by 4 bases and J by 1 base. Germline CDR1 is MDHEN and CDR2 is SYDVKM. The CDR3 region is CASSSSGRENTGELFF. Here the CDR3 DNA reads TGTGCCAGCAGTTCGAGCGGGAGGGAGAACACCGGGGAGCTGTTTTTT.

The CDR3 DNA is TGTGCCAGCAGTGAAGTCGACAGGGCGGGGTTCTTC. Protein product: CASSEVDRAGFF. The rearrangement joins TRBV6-1 to TRBJ2-1; 7 bases match TRBD1. CDR3 length: 12 residues. V was clipped by 1 base and J by 15 bases; unmatched bases: 6. Germline V lookup: CDR1 MNHNS, CDR2 SASEGT.

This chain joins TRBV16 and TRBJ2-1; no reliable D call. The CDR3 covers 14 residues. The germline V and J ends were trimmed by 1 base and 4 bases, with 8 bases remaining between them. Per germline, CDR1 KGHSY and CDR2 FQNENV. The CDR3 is CASSQYWKYNEQFF. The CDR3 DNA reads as TGTGCCAGCAGCCAATACTGGAAATACAATGAGCAGTTCTTC.

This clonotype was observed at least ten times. The CDR3 coding sequence is TGTGCCAGCAGAAGTCCGGGACAGGGCTACGAGCAGTACTTC. Translated, it gives CASRSPGQGYEQYF. The rearrangement uses TRBV5-5 and TRBJ2-7, with 9 bases lining up with TRBD1. The CDR3 has 14 amino acids. From germline, CDR1 is SGHKS and CDR2 YYEKEE (reference sequence). V was pared by 5 bases and J by 3 bases, with 6 bases of the junction left unmatched.

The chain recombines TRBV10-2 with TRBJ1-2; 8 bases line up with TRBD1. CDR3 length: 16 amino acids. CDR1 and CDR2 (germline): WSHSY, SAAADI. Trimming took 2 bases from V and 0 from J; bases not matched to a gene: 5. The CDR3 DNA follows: TGCGCCAGCAGTGAGCCCGGACAGGGCGCTAACTATGGCTACACCTTC. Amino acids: CASSEPGQGANYGYTF.

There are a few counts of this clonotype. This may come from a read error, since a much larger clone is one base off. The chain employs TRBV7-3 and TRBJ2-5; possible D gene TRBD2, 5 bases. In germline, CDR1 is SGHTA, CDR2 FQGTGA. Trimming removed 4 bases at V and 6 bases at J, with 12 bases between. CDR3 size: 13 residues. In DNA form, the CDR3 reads TGTGCCAGCAGCTCAGGACGGGGAAAGACCCAGTACTTC. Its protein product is CASSSGRGKTQYF.

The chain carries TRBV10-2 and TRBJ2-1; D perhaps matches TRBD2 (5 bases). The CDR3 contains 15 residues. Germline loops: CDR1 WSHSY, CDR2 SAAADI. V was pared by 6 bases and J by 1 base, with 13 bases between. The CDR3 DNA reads TGCGCCAGCAGGATCGGGATTAATTCCTACAATGAGCAGTTCTTC. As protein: CASRIGINSYNEQFF.

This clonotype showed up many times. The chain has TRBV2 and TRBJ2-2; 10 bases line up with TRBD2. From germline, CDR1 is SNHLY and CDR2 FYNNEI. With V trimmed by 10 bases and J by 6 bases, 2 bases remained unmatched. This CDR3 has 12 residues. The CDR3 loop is CATSGRPGELFF. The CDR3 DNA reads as TGTGCCACTAGCGGGAGACCCGGGGAGCTGTTTTTT.